The text below deals with one T cell receptor beta chain. Its target is not known. These data belong to a study of cytomegalovirus exposure and HLA in healthy donors. Regarding the study as a whole: Published work reported that the classifier diagnosed cytomegalovirus status with high specificity and sensitivity. Reports state that TCR beta sequences accurately predicted most subjects' HLA-A and HLA-B alleles.

The V and J ends lost 1 base and 11 bases respectively, with 17 bases between them. This CDR3 comprises 14 residues. In germline, CDR1 is SGHNT, CDR2 YENEEA. Both 60 Vbeta primers and 13 Jbeta primers went into the PCR. Measured with immunoSEQ multiplex PCR; TCRdb has only the in-frame clones, and not every one. The sample carries more than 100,000 clones, under 80% recorded once. What was sequenced was PBMCs. The genes are TRBV11-3 and TRBJ2-5; possible D gene TRBD2, 5 bases. This receptor was obtained from a man aged 55 to 70 in good health and CMV-seropositive. The chain's CDR3 is CASSLGTPGVGQYF. In nucleotides, the CDR3 is TGTGCCAGCAGCTTAGGGACCCCCGGGGTCGGGCAGTACTTC.